The present TCR beta chain was sequenced within a study of shared clonotypes between healthy human individuals. The assay was immunoSEQ multiplex PCR, and TCRdb's table has in-frame clones only and misses some. The sample carries some 2,500,000 clones, 85% to 95% recorded once. From CD4+ cells came CD45RA+ naive and CD45RA-negative memory subsets. V lost 0 bases to trimming and J lost 7 bases, with 13 bases between them. The CDR3 is made up of 15 amino acids. Germline V gene sequence: CDR1 MNHEY, CDR2 SVGAGI. Comment on this clone: Its antigen is as yet unknown.

Overall study results and limits: Memory subsets had estimated richness that was generally smaller than that of naive subsets. Shared across four donors were 4% to 5% of the naive CD4 clonotypes.

The receptor's source is a man between 18 and 35 years old in good health. Some clones in this sample may be carry-over from other donors' samples. This rearrangement joins TRBV6-5 to TRBJ1-5, with D maybe TRBD1 (6 bases). Sequencing was performed on naive CD4+ T cells from PBMCs. Subset specified: CD45RA+ positively selected. CDR3 coding DNA: TGTGCCAGCAGTTACTCGCCAGGGGTTGGGCAGCCCCAGCATTTT. The encoded protein is CASSYSPGVGQPQHF.